These 9 T cell receptor beta chains were all obtained from the same sample, sequenced in a study of blood T cell repertoires in COVID-19. Method: immunoSEQ multiplex PCR; TCRdb's copy keeps in-frame clones and lacks some. The sample shows 190,000 or so clones, 87% of them seen only once. Sample: PBMCs or T cells enriched from blood (not recorded which). Every receptor here comes from a man younger than 30 with acute COVID-19.

This chain connects TRBV27 to TRBJ2-2; TRBD1 matches at 9 bases. Germline assignment: CDR1 MNHEY and CDR2 SMNVEV (reference sequence). The CDR3 has 14 amino acids. The ends lost 5 bases at V and 7 bases at J; junction bases unmatched: 5. The CDR3 coding sequence is TGTGCCAGCAGTCAGGGACAGGGATACGGGGAGCTGTTTTTT. It specifies CASSQGQGYGELFF.

The chain combines TRBV30 with TRBJ1-1; D gene ambiguous. Germline values: CDR1 GTSNPN, CDR2 SVGIG (reference sequence). The V gene lost 2 bases and the J gene lost 2 bases, with 15 bases spanning the gap. The CDR3 totals 15 residues. The CDR3 here is CAWSPSSGINTEAFF. The CDR3 bases are TGTGCCTGGAGTCCAAGCTCCGGGATCAACACTGAAGCTTTCTTT. The whole variable domain, remainder taken from reference TRBV30 and TRBJ1-1, is SQTIHQWPATLVQPVGSPLSLECTVEGTSNPNLYWYRQAAGRGLQLLFYSVGIGQISSEVPQNLSASRPQDRQFILSSKKLLLSDSGFYLCAWSPSSGINTEAFFGQGTRLTVV.

The chain is built from TRBV14 and TRBJ2-7, with a tentative D call TRBD2 (5 bases). Germline V gene data show CDR1 as SGHDN and CDR2 as FVKESK. Trimming shortened V by 0 bases and J by 3 bases, and 24 bases separated the two germline ends. The CDR3 is 19 residues long. The CDR3 loop is CASSQDRSPIPPADYEQYF. In nucleotides, the CDR3 is TGTGCCAGCAGCCAAGATCGCTCTCCCATCCCCCCAGCGGACTACGAGCAGTACTTC.

The V call is TRBV4-1, the J call TRBJ2-1; 9 bases agree with TRBD2. Germline CDR1 and CDR2: MGHRA and YSYEKL. The CDR3 is 16 amino acids. Trimming at V came to 1 base and at J to 4 bases, leaving 5 bases not matched to a gene. CDR3 residues: CASSQGWAGGYNEQFF. The CDR3 DNA follows: TGCGCCAGCAGCCAAGGTTGGGCGGGAGGGTACAATGAGCAGTTCTTC.

This clone was found a few times. This chain connects TRBV5-1 to TRBJ2-4; the match to TRBD2 covers 9 bases. CDR3 length: 13 residues. Germline CDR1 is SGHRS and CDR2 is YFSETQ. Trimming took 0 bases from V and 8 from J; bases not matched to a gene: 0. CDR3 in amino acids: CASSLGTSDIQYF. The CDR3, as DNA: TGCGCCAGCAGCTTGGGGACTAGCGACATTCAGTACTTC.

The chain has TRBV9 and TRBJ2-1; 7 bases map to TRBD2. CDR3 size: 17 residues. The V and J ends lost 2 bases and 0 bases, in that order; junction bases with no gene match: 8. CDR1 and CDR2 (germline): SGDLS, YYNGEE. The CDR3 spells CASSVLGGSDSYNEQFF. DNA of the CDR3: TGTGCCAGCAGCGTTTTGGGCGGGAGTGACTCCTACAATGAGCAGTTCTTC.

The V call is TRBV18, the J call TRBJ1-1, with no clear D. The CDR3 spans 13 residues. Germline V gene sequence: CDR1 KGHSH, CDR2 LQKENI. With 5 bases removed from V and 3 bases from J, the gap between germline ends came to 10 bases. CDR3 DNA sequence: TGTGCCAGCTCAGAGGGCATCGACACTGAAGCTTTCTTT. It is translated as CASSEGIDTEAFF. The whole variable domain, remainder taken from reference TRBV18 and TRBJ1-1, is NAGVMQNPRHLVRRRGQEARLRCSPMKGHSHVYWYRQLPEEGLKFMVYLQKENIIDESGMPKERFSAEFPKEGPSILRIQQVVRGDSAAYFCASSEGIDTEAFFGQGTRLTVV.

The chain couples TRBV6-2 or TRBV6-3 to TRBJ1-4, with D possibly matching TRBD1 (6 bases). Germline values: CDR1 MNHEY, CDR2 SVGEGT. The CDR3 is made up of 14 amino acids. V lost 6 bases and J lost 5, with 13 bases in between. CDR3 coding DNA: TGTGCCAGCAGCGGGGCAGGGGCGAATGAAAAACTGTTTTTT. It encodes CASSGAGANEKLFF.

The chain has TRBV19 and TRBJ1-2; 10 bases match TRBD1. The CDR3 totals 14 residues. After removal of 5 bases from V and 7 bases from J, the junction contained 7 bases not matched to a gene. Germline V gives CDR1 LNHDA, CDR2 SQIVND (reference sequence). The CDR3 sequence is CASSDRGRRSGYTF. CDR3 in DNA: TGTGCCAGTAGTGACAGGGGGCGCCGAAGTGGCTACACCTTC. Using reference TRBV19 and TRBJ1-2 for the parts outside the CDR3, the full variable domain is DGGITQSPKYLFRKEGQNVTLSCEQNLNHDAMYWYRQDPGQGLRLIYYSQIVNDFQKGDIAEGYSVSREKKESFPLTVTSAQKNPTAFYLCASSDRGRRSGYTFGSGTRLTVV.